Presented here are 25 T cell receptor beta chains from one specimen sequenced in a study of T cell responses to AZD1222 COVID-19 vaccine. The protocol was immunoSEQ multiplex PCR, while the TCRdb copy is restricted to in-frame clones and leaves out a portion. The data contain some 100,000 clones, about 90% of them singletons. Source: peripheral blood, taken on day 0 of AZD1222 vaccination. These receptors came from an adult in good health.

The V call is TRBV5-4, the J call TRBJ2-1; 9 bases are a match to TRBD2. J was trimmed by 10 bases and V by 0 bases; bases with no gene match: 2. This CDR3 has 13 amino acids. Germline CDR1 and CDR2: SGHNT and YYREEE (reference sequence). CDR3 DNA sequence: TGTGCCAGCAGCTTGGATAGCGGGAGAGAGCAGTTCTTC. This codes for CASSLDSGREQFF.

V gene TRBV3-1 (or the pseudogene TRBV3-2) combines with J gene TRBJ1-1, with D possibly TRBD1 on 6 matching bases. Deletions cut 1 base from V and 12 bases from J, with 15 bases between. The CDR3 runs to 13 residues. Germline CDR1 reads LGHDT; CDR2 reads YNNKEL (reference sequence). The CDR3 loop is CASSQGGTYRTFF. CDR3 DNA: TGTGCCAGCAGCCAAGGCGGGACATATCGGACTTTCTTT.

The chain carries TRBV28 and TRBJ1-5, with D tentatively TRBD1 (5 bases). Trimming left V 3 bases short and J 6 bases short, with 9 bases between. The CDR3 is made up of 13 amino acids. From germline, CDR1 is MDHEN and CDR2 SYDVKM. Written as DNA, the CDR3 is TGTGCCAGCAGTTTCAGGGACCGTCAGCCCCAGCATTTT. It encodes CASSFRDRQPQHF.

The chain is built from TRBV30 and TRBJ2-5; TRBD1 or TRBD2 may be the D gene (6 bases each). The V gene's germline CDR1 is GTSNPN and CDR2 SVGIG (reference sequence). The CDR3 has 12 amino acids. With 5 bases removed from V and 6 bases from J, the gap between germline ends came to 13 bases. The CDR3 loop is CAWLGGKKTQYF. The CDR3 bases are TGTGCCTGGTTAGGGGGGAAAAAGACCCAGTACTTC. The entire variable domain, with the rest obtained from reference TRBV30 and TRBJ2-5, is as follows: SQTIHQWPATLVQPVGSPLSLECTVEGTSNPNLYWYRQAAGRGLQLLFYSVGIGQISSEVPQNLSASRPQDRQFILSSKKLLLSDSGFYLCAWLGGKKTQYFGPGTRLLVL.

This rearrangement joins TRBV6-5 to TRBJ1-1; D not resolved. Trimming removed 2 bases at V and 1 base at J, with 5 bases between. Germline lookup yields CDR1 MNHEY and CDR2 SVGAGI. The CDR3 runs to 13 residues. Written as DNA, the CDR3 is TGTGCCAGCAGTTACCGACCGAACACTGAAGCTTTCTTT. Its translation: CASSYRPNTEAFF.

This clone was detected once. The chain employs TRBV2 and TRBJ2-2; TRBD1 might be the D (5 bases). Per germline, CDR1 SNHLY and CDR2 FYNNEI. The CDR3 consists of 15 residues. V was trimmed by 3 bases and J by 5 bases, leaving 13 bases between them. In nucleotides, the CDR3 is TGTGCCAGCAGTGAGGGCAGGGCGGTGACCGGGGAGCTGTTTTTT. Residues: CASSEGRAVTGELFF. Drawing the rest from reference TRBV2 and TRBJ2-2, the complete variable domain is EPEVTQTPSHQVTQMGQEVILRCVPISNHLYFYWYRQILGQKVEFLVSFYNNEISEKSEIFDDQFSVERPDGSNFTLKIRSTKLEDSAMYFCASSEGRAVTGELFFGEGSRLTVL.

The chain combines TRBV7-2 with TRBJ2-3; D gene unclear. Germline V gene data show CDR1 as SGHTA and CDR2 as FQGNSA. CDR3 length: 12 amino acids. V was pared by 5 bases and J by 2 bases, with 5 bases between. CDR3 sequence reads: CASSQYTDTQYF. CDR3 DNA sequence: TGTGCCAGCAGCCAGTACACAGATACGCAGTATTTT.

The CDR3 is CASSQTPDPFSEQFF. The CDR3 nucleotides read TGTGCCAGCAGCCAAACCCCGGATCCTTTCAGTGAGCAGTTCTTC. The chain employs TRBV6-5 and TRBJ2-1; D gene unclear. Trimming took 6 bases from V and 9 from J, leaving 21 bases between them. Germline CDR1 and CDR2: MNHEY and SVGAGI. This CDR3 has 15 residues.

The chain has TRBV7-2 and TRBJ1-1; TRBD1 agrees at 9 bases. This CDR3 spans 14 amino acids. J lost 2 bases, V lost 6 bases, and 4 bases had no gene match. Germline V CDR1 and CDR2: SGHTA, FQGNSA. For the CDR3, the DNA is TGTGCCAGCAGAAGGACAGGGGTAAACACTGAAGCTTTCTTT. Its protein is CASRRTGVNTEAFF. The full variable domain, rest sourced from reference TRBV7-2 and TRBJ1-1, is GAGVSQSPSNKVTEKGKDVELRCDPISGHTALYWYRQSLGQGLEFLIYFQGNSAPDKSGLPSDRFSAERTGGSVSTLTIQRTQQEDSAVYLCASRRTGVNTEAFFGQGTRLTVV.

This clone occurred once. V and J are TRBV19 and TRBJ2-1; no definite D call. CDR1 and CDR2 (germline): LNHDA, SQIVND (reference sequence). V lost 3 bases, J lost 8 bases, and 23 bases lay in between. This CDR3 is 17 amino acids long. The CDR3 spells CASSMQWAAVVSYEQFF. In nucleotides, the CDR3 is TGTGCCAGTAGTATGCAATGGGCTGCTGTTGTATCATATGAGCAGTTCTTC.

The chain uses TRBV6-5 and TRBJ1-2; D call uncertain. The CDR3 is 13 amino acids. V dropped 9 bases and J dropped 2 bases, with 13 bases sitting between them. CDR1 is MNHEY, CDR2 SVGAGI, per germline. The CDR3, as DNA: TGTGCCAGTAGCGCACCGGGGAACTATGGCTACACCTTC. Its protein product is CASSAPGNYGYTF.

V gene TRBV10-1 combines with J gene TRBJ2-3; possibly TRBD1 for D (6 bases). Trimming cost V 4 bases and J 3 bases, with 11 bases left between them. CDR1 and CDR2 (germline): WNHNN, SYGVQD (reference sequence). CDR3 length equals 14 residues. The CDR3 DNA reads TGCGCCAGCAGTGTTGTACAGGGAACAGATACGCAGTATTTT. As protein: CASSVVQGTDTQYF.

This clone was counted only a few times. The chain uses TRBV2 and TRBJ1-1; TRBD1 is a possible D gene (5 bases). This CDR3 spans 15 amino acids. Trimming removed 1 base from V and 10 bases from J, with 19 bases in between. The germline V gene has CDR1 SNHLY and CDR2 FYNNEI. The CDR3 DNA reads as TGTGCCAGCAGTGAAGGCCCGCAGGAGACAGATGCAGCTTTCTTT. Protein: CASSEGPQETDAAFF. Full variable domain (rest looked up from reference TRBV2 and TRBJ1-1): EPEVTQTPSHQVTQMGQEVILRCVPISNHLYFYWYRQILGQKVEFLVSFYNNEISEKSEIFDDQFSVERPDGSNFTLKIRSTKLEDSAMYFCASSEGPQETDAAFFGQGTRLTVV.

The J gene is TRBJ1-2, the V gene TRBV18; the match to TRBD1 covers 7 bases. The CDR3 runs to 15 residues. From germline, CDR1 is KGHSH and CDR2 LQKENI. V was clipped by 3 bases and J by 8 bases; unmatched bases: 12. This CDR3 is CASSPGLDRSRGYTF. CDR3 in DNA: TGTGCCAGCTCACCCGGACTGGACAGGTCCCGGGGCTACACCTTC. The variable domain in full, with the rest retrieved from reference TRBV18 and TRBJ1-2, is NAGVMQNPRHLVRRRGQEARLRCSPMKGHSHVYWYRQLPEEGLKFMVYLQKENIIDESGMPKERFSAEFPKEGPSILRIQQVVRGDSAAYFCASSPGLDRSRGYTFGSGTRLTVV.

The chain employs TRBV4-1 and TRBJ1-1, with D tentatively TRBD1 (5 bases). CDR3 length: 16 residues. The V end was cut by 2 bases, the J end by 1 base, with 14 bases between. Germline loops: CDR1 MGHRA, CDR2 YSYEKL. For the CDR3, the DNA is TGCGCCAGCAGCCAACCACGGCGGGGGAGGAACACTGAAGCTTTCTTT. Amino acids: CASSQPRRGRNTEAFF.

CDR3 sequence: CASSPGTSGGQETQYF. The CDR3 region has the DNA TGCGCCAGCAGCCCGGGGACTAGCGGGGGACAAGAGACCCAGTACTTC. The chain combines TRBV5-1 with TRBJ2-5, with 14 bases lining up with TRBD2. Per germline, CDR1 SGHRS and CDR2 YFSETQ. V lost 4 bases, J lost 2 bases, and 4 bases stayed unmatched. The CDR3 contains 16 residues.

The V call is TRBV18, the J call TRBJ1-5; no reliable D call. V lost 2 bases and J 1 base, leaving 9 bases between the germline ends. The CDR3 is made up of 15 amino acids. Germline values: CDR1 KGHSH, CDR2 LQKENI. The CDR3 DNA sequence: TGTGCCAGCTCACCAGAGACAATAAGCAATCAGCCCCAGCATTTT. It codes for CASSPETISNQPQHF.

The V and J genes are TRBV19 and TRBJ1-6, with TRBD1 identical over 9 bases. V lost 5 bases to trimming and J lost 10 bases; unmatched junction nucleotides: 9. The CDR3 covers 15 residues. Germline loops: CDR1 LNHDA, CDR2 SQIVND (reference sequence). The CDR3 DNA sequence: TGTGCCAGTAGTGGCCGACAGGGGGGAAACTCACCCCTCCACTTT. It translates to CASSGRQGGNSPLHF.

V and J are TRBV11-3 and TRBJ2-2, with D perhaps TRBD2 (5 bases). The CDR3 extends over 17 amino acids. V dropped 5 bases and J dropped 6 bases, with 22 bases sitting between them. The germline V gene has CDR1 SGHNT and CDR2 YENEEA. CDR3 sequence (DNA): TGTGCCAGCAGCCCAGAGATTGGTAGTCAGAGGGCCGGGGAGCTGTTTTTT. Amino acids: CASSPEIGSQRAGELFF.

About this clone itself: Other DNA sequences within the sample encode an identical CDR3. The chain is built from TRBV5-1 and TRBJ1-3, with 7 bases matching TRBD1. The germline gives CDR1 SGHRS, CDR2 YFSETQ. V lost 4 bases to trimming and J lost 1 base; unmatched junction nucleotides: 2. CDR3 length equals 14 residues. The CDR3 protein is CASSAQGSGNTIYF. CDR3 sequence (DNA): TGCGCCAGCAGCGCACAGGGGTCTGGAAACACCATATATTTT.

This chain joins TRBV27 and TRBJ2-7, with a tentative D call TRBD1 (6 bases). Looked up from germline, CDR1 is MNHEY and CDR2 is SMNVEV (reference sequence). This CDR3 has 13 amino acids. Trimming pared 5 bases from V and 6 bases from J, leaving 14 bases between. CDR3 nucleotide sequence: TGTGCCAGCAGTCCCCGACTCAGGGGCGAGCAGTACTTC. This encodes CASSPRLRGEQYF.

The CDR3 loop is CASSPGTGDGYTF. CDR3 coding DNA: TGCGCCAGCAGCCCGGGGACAGGGGATGGCTACACCTTC. The J gene is TRBJ1-2, the V gene TRBV5-1; 10 positions agree with TRBD1. CDR3 size: 13 residues. After removal of 4 bases from V and 6 bases from J, the junction contained 3 bases not matched to a gene. Germline V CDR1 and CDR2: SGHRS, YFSETQ.

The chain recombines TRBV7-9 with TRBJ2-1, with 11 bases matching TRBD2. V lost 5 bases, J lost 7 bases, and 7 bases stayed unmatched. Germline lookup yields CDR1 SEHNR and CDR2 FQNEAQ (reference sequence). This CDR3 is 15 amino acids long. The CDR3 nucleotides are TGTGCCAGCAGCCGTAGCGGGAGGGCTGGGAATGAGCAGTTCTTC. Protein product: CASSRSGRAGNEQFF. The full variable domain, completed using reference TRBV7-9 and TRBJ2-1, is DTGVSQNPRHKITKRGQNVTFRCDPISEHNRLYWYRQTLGQGPEFLTYFQNEAQLEKSRLLSDRFSAERPKGSFSTLEIQRTEQGDSAMYLCASSRSGRAGNEQFFGPGTRLTVL.

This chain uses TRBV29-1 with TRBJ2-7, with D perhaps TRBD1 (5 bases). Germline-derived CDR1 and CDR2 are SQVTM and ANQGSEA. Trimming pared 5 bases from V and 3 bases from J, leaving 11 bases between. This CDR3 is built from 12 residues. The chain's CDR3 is CSVPGHGYEQYF. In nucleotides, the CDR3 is TGCAGCGTTCCCGGACACGGCTACGAGCAGTACTTC.

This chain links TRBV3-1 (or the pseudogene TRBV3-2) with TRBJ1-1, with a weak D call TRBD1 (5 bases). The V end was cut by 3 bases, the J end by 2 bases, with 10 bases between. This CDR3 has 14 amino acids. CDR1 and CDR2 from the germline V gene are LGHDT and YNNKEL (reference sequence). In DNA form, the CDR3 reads TGTGCCAGCAGCCAGGATGACAGTAACACTGAAGCTTTCTTT. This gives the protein CASSQDDSNTEAFF.